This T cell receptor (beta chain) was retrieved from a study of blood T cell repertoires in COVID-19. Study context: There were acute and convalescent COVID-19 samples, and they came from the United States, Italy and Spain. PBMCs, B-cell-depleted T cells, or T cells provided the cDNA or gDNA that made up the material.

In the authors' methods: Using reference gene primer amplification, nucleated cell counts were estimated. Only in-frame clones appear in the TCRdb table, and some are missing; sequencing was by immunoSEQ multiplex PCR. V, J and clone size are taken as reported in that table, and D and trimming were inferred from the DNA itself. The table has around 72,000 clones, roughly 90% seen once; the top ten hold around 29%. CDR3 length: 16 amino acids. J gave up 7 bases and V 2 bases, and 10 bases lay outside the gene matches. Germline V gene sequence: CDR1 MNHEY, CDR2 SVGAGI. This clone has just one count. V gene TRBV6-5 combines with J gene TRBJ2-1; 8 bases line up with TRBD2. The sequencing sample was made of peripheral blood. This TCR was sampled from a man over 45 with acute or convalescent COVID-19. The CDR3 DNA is TGTGCCAGCAGTTACCCGAGCGGGGGATTAATGAATGAGCAGTTCTTC. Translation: CASSYPSGGLMNEQFF.